This section outlines one T cell receptor beta chain sequence together with its context. The antigen remains undetermined. This table comes from immunoSEQ multiplex PCR, and its TCRdb copy is limited to in-frame clones, with some not included. Of fewer than 200,000 clones listed, approximately 94% are singletons. Combined were second doses at about 4 or about 12 weeks. CDR1 and CDR2 from the germline V gene are SNHLY and FYNNEI. The CDR3 runs 14 residues. The V end was cut by 7 bases, the J end by 4 bases, with 15 bases between. The data originate from a study of T cell responses to AZD1222 COVID-19 vaccine. Whole-study results and caveats: Mapped onto spike, vaccine-associated CD4 TCRs spanned it and were dominant at 160-218 and 743-854. Recipients of two AZD1222 doses showed rising Spike-specific TCR breadth and depth.

This specimen was peripheral blood, taken 28 days after the second AZD1222 dose. The source is an adult who received the AZD1222 COVID-19 vaccine. This chain links TRBV2 with TRBJ2-3; D ambiguous. CDR3 bases: TGTGCCAGCACCCTAAATGGTGGGGCAGATACGCAGTATTTT. This translates into CASTLNGGADTQYF.